The sequence of this T cell receptor beta chain was determined in a study of control samples from healthy donors and cancer patients. Trimming removed 6 bases at V and 7 bases at J, with 17 bases between. Germline CDR1 is SGHNT and CDR2 is YYREEE (reference sequence). The CDR3 sequence is 14 residues long. Only in-frame clones appear in the TCRdb table, and some are missing; sequencing was by immunoSEQ multiplex PCR. The table has about 140,000 clones, about 89% seen once. The clonotype originates from a man younger than 40 in good health. What was sequenced was blood. The V and J genes are TRBV5-4 and TRBJ2-1, with D possibly TRBD2 on 5 matching bases. CDR3 residues: CASIPAGSLNEQFF. The CDR3 coding sequence is TGTGCCAGCATCCCCGCGGGTAGTTTGAATGAGCAGTTCTTC.